This T cell receptor (beta chain) stems from a study of cytotoxic CD8 clonotypes in ibrutinib-treated CLL. Study-level information: With a range of 6 to 36, the median treatment time before response samples were taken was approximately twelve months. Broader study findings: While tracking circulating CD8+ T-cell counts, baseline clonality exceeded that of age-matched healthy donors. Public clonotypes, an uncommon group, contracted or remained stable on treatment.

Concerning this clone: Its antigen is undetermined.

V lost 3 bases to trimming and J lost 0 bases; unmatched junction nucleotides: 13. The V gene's germline CDR1 is LNHNV and CDR2 YYDKDF (reference sequence). CDR3 length equals 18 residues. The method was immunoSEQ multiplex PCR; TCRdb's version includes in-frame clones alone and lacks a portion of them. The data contain a few hundred thousand clones, around four fifths of them singletons. The sequencing here drew on PBMCs, taken before ibrutinib treatment. The clonotype was recovered from a human donor with chronic lymphocytic leukemia. The J gene is TRBJ2-5, the V gene TRBV15, with TRBD2 matching 7 bases. The CDR3 region has the DNA TGTGCCACCAGCAGTTCTGGGCTAGCGGTGGGGTACCAAGAGACCCAGTACTTC. It specifies CATSSSGLAVGYQETQYF.